These T cell receptor beta chains were read from a single sample in a study of control samples from healthy donors and cancer patients. The table came from immunoSEQ multiplex PCR; TCRdb's copy has only in-frame clones and leaves some out. The sample contains roughly 150,000 clones, approximately 86% of which appear only once. The sequenced sample consisted of blood. The receptors shown here come from a young man in good health. Each CDR3 is given with its conserved first and last residue. Fields, in order: J gene, D gene, clone size, V gene, CDR3 DNA, CDR3 protein. A D gene is named only where the DNA matches it firmly. The size entry is marked missing in some rows and otherwise reads once, few, many or a size class.

>TRBJ2-7|TRBD1|.|TRBV18
TGTGCCAGCTCGGACGACAGGGGGTCATACGAGCAGTACTTC
CASSDDRGSYEQYF
>TRBJ2-1|.|.|TRBV11-2
TGTGCCAGCAGCCGTGTGGTGACAGGGACTAGGTATGAGCAGTTCTTC
CASSRVVTGTRYEQFF
>TRBJ2-2|.|once|TRBV11-1
TGTGCCAGCAGCTTTGTCGGGACTTACGAGACCGGGGAGCTGTTTTTT
CASSFVGTYETGELFF
>TRBJ1-4|TRBD1|.|TRBV28
TGTGCCAGCAGTTTGACAGGGGGCGGACCGGCAACTAATGAAAAACTGTTTTTT
CASSLTGGGPATNEKLFF
>TRBJ1-5|.|.|TRBV6-2/TRBV6-3
TGTGCCAGCAGCCCCCGAAGGAACAGGGAACAGCCCCAGCATTTT
CASSPRRNREQPQHF
>TRBJ2-7|TRBD1|.|TRBV14
TGTGCCAGCAGCCCGACAGCTGGGACAGGGACCGAGCAGTACTTC
CASSPTAGTGTEQYF
>TRBJ1-1|.|.|TRBV19
TGTGCCAGTAGTATCGGGAACACTGAAGCTTTCTTT
CASSIGNTEAFF
>TRBJ1-5|TRBD1|.|TRBV2
TGTGCCAGCCGACCAGACAGGGCCAACAATCAGCCCCAGCATTTT
CASRPDRANNQPQHF
>TRBJ2-3|TRBD2|.|TRBV6-2/TRBV6-3
TGTGCCAGCAGTTACCATAGCGGGGGGGACACAGATACGCAGTATTTT
CASSYHSGGDTDTQYF
>TRBJ2-1|.|.|TRBV6-2/TRBV6-3
TGTGCCAGCAGTTACTCGGCTAGGGCCAATGAGCAGTTCTTC
CASSYSARANEQFF
>TRBJ2-1|TRBD2|.|TRBV5-1
TGCGCCAGCAGCTTCGGACTAGCGGGTAACAATGAGCAGTTCTTC
CASSFGLAGNNEQFF
>TRBJ1-2|.|.|TRBV5-4
TGTGCCAGCAGCTTGAGGGCAGGGAACTATGGCTACACCTTC
CASSLRAGNYGYTF
>TRBJ1-1|TRBD1|.|TRBV5-1
TGCGCCAGCAGCTTCCGACAGGGGGACACTGAAGCTTTCTTT
CASSFRQGDTEAFF
>TRBJ1-1|.|.|TRBV30
TGTGCCTGGCTGTGGGGCGGTGAAGCTTTCTTT
CAWLWGGEAFF
>TRBJ1-2|TRBD1|.|TRBV9
TGTGCCAGCAGCATTTCACAGGGGCGCAATGGCTACACCTTC
CASSISQGRNGYTF
>TRBJ1-6|.|.|TRBV6-1
TGTGCCAGCAGTGAAGGGACAGCCAATAATTCACCCCTCCACTTT
CASSEGTANNSPLHF
>TRBJ2-3|.|.|TRBV19
TGTGCCAGTAGTATAGAGGGTCGGGGTACGCAGTATTTT
CASSIEGRGTQYF
>TRBJ2-3|.|.|TRBV12-3/TRBV12-4
TGTGCCAGCAGGGCTACAGATACGCAGTATTTT
CASRATDTQYF
>TRBJ2-3|TRBD2|once|TRBV9
TGTGCCAGCAGCGTAGTTGGACTAGCGGGGGGACAAGATACGCAGTATTTT
CASSVVGLAGGQDTQYF
>TRBJ1-1|.|.|TRBV7-9
TGTGCCAGCAGCTTAGCCGGGAGGGGGGTTGAAGCTTTCTTT
CASSLAGRGVEAFF
>TRBJ2-7|TRBD2|.|TRBV19
TGTGCCAGTAACCGGGGGGCCTACGAGCAGTACTTC
CASNRGAYEQYF
>TRBJ1-1|TRBD1|.|TRBV9
TGTGCCAGCAGCACCCGACAGGGCACTGAAGCTTTCTTT
CASSTRQGTEAFF
>TRBJ2-5|.|.|TRBV2
TGTGCCAGCAGTGAAGCGGGGGATCAAGAGACCCAGTACTTC
CASSEAGDQETQYF
>TRBJ1-4|TRBD1|.|TRBV28
TGTGCCAGCAGGGGACAGGGGGATGAAAAACTGTTTTTT
CASRGQGDEKLFF
>TRBJ2-1|TRBD1|.|TRBV9
TGTGCCAGCAGCGTAGGGAAGGGGGCAAAGGATGAGCAGTTCTTC
CASSVGKGAKDEQFF
>TRBJ2-2|.|.|TRBV18
TGTGCCAGCTCACTTTCTCCGGGGGACTGGAAAAACACCGGGGAGCTGTTTTTT
CASSLSPGDWKNTGELFF
>TRBJ2-7|.|.|TRBV28
TGTGCCAGCAGCTCCCCCGGACGCGAGGGGGGCGAGCAGTACTTC
CASSSPGREGGEQYF
>TRBJ2-3|.|.|TRBV7-2
TGTGCCAGCAGCGGGGGCCGCACAGATACGCAGTATTTT
CASSGGRTDTQYF
>TRBJ2-5|TRBD2|.|TRBV3-1/TRBV3-2
TGTGCCAGCAGCCAGCAGGGAGGGGAGACCCAGTACTTC
CASSQQGGETQYF
>TRBJ1-2|.|.|TRBV7-3
TGTGCCAGCAGCTTAAACCGGGCTTCGGGCTACACCTTC
CASSLNRASGYTF
>TRBJ1-2|.|.|TRBV28
TGTGCCAGCAGTTGGCTGAGTGACTATGGCTACACCTTC
CASSWLSDYGYTF
>TRBJ2-1|TRBD2|.|TRBV12-5
TGTGCTAGTGGTTGGGAGGGAAACAATGAGCAGTTCTTC
CASGWEGNNEQFF
>TRBJ1-1|.|.|TRBV19
TGTGCCAGTAGTATAGGAGGATGGAACACTGAAGCTTTCTTT
CASSIGGWNTEAFF
>TRBJ1-2|TRBD1|.|TRBV24-1
TGTGCCACCAGTGGTCAGGGGGCAGACTATGGCTACACCTTC
CATSGQGADYGYTF
>TRBJ1-5|.|.|TRBV27
TGTGCCAGCAGTTTAGTGGGTAGTGGCAATCAGCCCCAGCATTTT
CASSLVGSGNQPQHF